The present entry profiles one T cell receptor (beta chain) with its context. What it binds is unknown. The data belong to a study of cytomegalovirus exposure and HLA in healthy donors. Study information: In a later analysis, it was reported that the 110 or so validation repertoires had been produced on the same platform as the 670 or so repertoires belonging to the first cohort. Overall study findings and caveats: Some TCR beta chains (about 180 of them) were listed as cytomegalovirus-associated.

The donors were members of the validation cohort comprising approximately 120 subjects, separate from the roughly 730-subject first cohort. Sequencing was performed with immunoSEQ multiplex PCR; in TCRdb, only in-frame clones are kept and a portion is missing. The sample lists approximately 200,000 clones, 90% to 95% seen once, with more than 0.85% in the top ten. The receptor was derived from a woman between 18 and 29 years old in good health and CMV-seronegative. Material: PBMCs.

CDR3 protein: CASGWAMNTEAFF. DNA for the CDR3: TGTGCCAGTGGATGGGCGATGAACACTGAAGCTTTCTTT. The rearrangement uses TRBV19 and TRBJ1-1; D gene uncertain. The length of the CDR3 is 13 residues. Germline lookup yields CDR1 LNHDA and CDR2 SQIVND (reference sequence). Trimming stripped 8 bases from V and 0 bases from J, with 10 bases between.